Listed below are T cell receptor beta chains from one sample, sequenced in a study of identical twins. TCRdb fed the 5' RACE reads into MiXCR, producing one record per CDR3 protein. The data show 200,000 to 250,000 distinct CDR3 sequences, approximately 10% seen once. What was sequenced was memory T cells sorted from blood. Receptors originate from a man aged 45 to 65 in good health. CDR3s include the opening cysteine and the closing phenylalanine or tryptophan. The D gene is left open where the match is weak.

v_call d_call cdr3_aa
TRBV14 NA CASSQERRQVQETQYF
TRBV5-5 NA CASSFSGLEPQHF
TRBV20-1 TRBD1 CSARDQARGSPQHF
TRBV7-3 NA CASSLGGTQLPYEQYF
TRBV18 TRBD1 CASSTGGFRNTEAFF
TRBV7-2 NA CASSQGRGGNTEAFF
TRBV29-1 NA CSVAPAVGNEQFF
TRBV4-2 NA CASNGASNEQFF
TRBV20-1 NA CSARDPGGPGETQYF
TRBV30 NA CAWTETNYNEQFF
TRBV3-1 NA CASSQVQRAGNTIYF
TRBV20-1 NA CRVKKDRDEQFF
TRBV2 NA CASRQDSANYGYTF
TRBV29-1 TRBD1 CSAGTGARANEKLFF
TRBV5-1 NA CASSPLRVGDYNEQFF
TRBV7-9 TRBD1 CASSSRQGASGLEKLFF
TRBV7-3 NA CASAKGEGYEQYF
TRBV19 NA CASSIGRVNAPTSYEQYF
TRBV24-1 TRBD2 CATSDPRGSGAREQYF
TRBV7-9 NA CASSQGQVTGELFF
TRBV21-1 NA CASSKARPSSYNEQFF
TRBV7-6 NA CASSFMTDTQYF
TRBV6-1 NA CASTLAQRANWWYGYTF
TRBV14 NA CASSQMPGELNTEAFF
TRBV18 NA CASSLLGLNTEAFF